This passage covers 2 T cell receptor beta chains from one sample sequenced in a study of T cell changes during pregnancy in multiple sclerosis (dated by TCRdb to the late 2010s). Library preparation employed the immunoSEQ multiplex PCR assay. TCRdb retrieved this table from immuneACCESS and kept in-frame rearrangements only. Not all clones are present; in checked studies, unresolved V genes account for under half, and no reason is known for the remainder. Across this sample there are some 49,000 clones, with roughly 92% seen only once. Around 0.38% of the sample belongs to the ten largest clones. The sequencing used CD4+ T cells from peripheral blood mononuclear cells, collected in the second trimester of pregnancy. These receptors originate from a female donor in good health, enrolled as a control in a pregnancy study.

The chain joins TRBV19 to TRBJ1-1; D gene uncertain. This CDR3 contains 13 residues. From germline, CDR1 is LNHDA and CDR2 SQIVND (reference sequence). V lost 4 bases to trimming and J lost 0 bases, with 6 bases between them. The CDR3 DNA is TGTGCCAGTAGTAACAGTCTGAACACTGAAGCTTTCTTT. Translated, it gives CASSNSLNTEAFF. Complete variable domain (other parts from reference TRBV19 and TRBJ1-1): DGGITQSPKYLFRKEGQNVTLSCEQNLNHDAMYWYRQDPGQGLRLIYYSQIVNDFQKGDIAEGYSVSREKKESFPLTVTSAQKNPTAFYLCASSNSLNTEAFFGQGTRLTVV.

CDR3 loop: CASQEDLNYGYTF. CDR3 sequence (DNA): TGTGCCAGTCAGGAAGACCTTAACTATGGCTACACCTTC. The V gene is TRBV19, the J gene TRBJ1-2; D not certain. Trimming left V 8 bases short and J 1 base short, with 11 bases between. CDR3 length: 13 residues. Per the germline V gene, CDR1 is LNHDA and CDR2 is SQIVND (reference sequence).